This is a list of T cell receptor beta chains from one sample in a study of T cells in localized non-small cell lung cancer. The repertoire was sequenced with immunoSEQ multiplex PCR; TCRdb's copy has only in-frame clones and lacks some. The data show approximately 81,000 clones, 85% to 90% seen once. The sequencing used peripheral blood, collected before any cancer treatment. Source of these receptors: a woman between 35 and 75 years old with stage I squamous cell lung carcinoma. Both conserved end residues are part of each CDR3. The D gene is left open where the match is weak. The size field is filled for only some rows; it gives once, few, many or a size class.

>-|12|-|TRBV30|TRBJ1-6
CAWSVIWSPLHF
TGTGCCTGGAGTGTAATTTGGTCACCCCTCCACTTT
>-|16|TRBD1|TRBV9|TRBJ2-3
CASSVAQGLNTDTQYF
TGTGCCAGCAGCGTCGCACAGGGGCTGAACACAGATACGCAGTATTTT
>many|12|-|TRBV6-5|TRBJ1-2
CASSLDRNGYTF
TGTGCCAGCAGCCTAGACAGGAATGGCTACACCTTC
>-|18|TRBD1|TRBV11-2|TRBJ1-3
CASSLVVGQHFSGNTIYF
TGTGCCAGCAGCTTAGTAGTGGGACAGCACTTCTCTGGAAACACCATATATTTT
>once|14|-|TRBV7-6|TRBJ2-2
CASRLGANTGELFF
TGTGCCAGCAGGCTGGGGGCGAACACCGGGGAGCTGTTTTTT
>-|14|-|TRBV15|TRBJ1-4
CATSRWGANEKLFF
TGTGCCACCAGCAGATGGGGAGCTAATGAAAAACTGTTTTTT
>-|14|-|TRBV5-4|TRBJ1-6
CASSFWGGNSPLHF
TGTGCCAGCAGCTTCTGGGGGGGGAATTCACCCCTCCACTTT
>-|16|TRBD1|TRBV18|TRBJ2-2
CASSPRDREYHGELFF
TGTGCCAGCTCACCCAGGGACAGGGAATATCACGGGGAGCTGTTTTTT
>few|16|TRBD1|TRBV27|TRBJ1-4
CASSSSPTGTNEKLFF
TGTGCCAGCAGTTCGTCCCCGACAGGGACGAATGAAAAACTGTTTTTT
>-|14|-|TRBV19|TRBJ2-5
CASSKARYQETQYF
TGTGCCAGTAGTAAAGCCCGGTACCAAGAGACCCAGTACTTC
>-|13|-|TRBV5-1|TRBJ1-2
CASSLTEQYGYTF
TGCGCCAGCAGCTTAACGGAGCAGTATGGCTACACCTTC
>few|14|-|TRBV2|TRBJ2-3
CASSDYRFTDTQYF
TGTGCCAGCAGTGACTACAGATTCACAGATACGCAGTATTTT
>-|13|-|TRBV19|TRBJ1-1
CASWGSLNTEAFF
TGTGCCAGCTGGGGCAGCTTGAACACTGAAGCTTTCTTT
>-|13|TRBD1|TRBV30|TRBJ1-1
CAWKGQGASRAFF
TGTGCCTGGAAGGGACAGGGGGCGTCTCGGGCTTTCTTT
>-|15|TRBD1|TRBV7-9|TRBJ1-2
CASSSGTGVPYGYTF
TGTGCCAGCAGCTCCGGGACAGGGGTACCCTATGGCTACACCTTC
>-|14|-|TRBV6-6|TRBJ1-2
CASSPSAPNYGYTF
TGTGCCAGCAGTCCGTCGGCCCCCAACTATGGCTACACCTTC
>-|11|-|TRBV30|TRBJ2-7
CAWSVSGEQYF
TGTGCCTGGAGCGTGTCTGGGGAGCAGTACTTC
>-|12|-|TRBV5-4|TRBJ1-1
CASGQPNTEAFF
TGTGCCAGCGGACAGCCGAACACTGAAGCTTTCTTT
>-|13|TRBD1|TRBV5-1|TRBJ2-7
CASSLGGRGPPYF
TGCGCCAGCAGCTTGGGCGGCAGGGGGCCCCCGTACTTC
>-|16|-|TRBV6-1|TRBJ2-2
CASSEARLGAAGELFF
TGTGCCAGCAGTGAAGCGCGTCTGGGGGCCGCCGGGGAGCTGTTTTTT